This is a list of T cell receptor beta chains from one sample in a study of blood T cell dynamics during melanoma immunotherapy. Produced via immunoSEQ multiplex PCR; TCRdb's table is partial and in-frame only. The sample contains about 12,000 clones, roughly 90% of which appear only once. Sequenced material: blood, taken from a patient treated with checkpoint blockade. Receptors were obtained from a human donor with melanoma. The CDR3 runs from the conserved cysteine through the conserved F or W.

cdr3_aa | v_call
CASSLRLAGNEQFF | TRBV5-1
CASSRTGGTDTQYF | TRBV6-4
CASSLGGPQETQYF | TRBV7-2
CAWSSNIGGPYGYTF | TRBV30
CADRGPLAGGYYEQYF | TRBV21-1
CASSLTGQGGTDTQYF | TRBV7-3
CASRSASGRISGANVLTF | TRBV7-9
CASSVIGDREWGDQPQHF | TRBV2
CASGRLKTEAFF | TRBV6-1
CASPRGAVIQYF | TRBV5-8
CASSPEDRGSYGYTF | TRBV19
CASNQWAGSNEKLFF | TRBV19
CASSSDRGHTGELFF | TRBV6-5
CASRRLGTRGETQYF | TRBV27
CASSLERGTSTDTQYF | TRBV4-2
CASSVGGRGETQYF | TRBV10-2
CAMASGGTDTQYF | TRBV10-3
CAWALVGAHTEAFF | TRBV30
CASRTTGGGTEAFF | TRBV2
CATGRTRFADTQYF | TRBV6-5
CASSQDLQGRETQYF | TRBV4-1
CASRGTQAGNTIYF | TRBV6-5
CASSPGQGGHQPQHF | TRBV2
CASSRPGSKYNEQFF | TRBV4-1
CASSLRGGLNEKLFF | TRBV14
CASTQTGSSDGYTF | TRBV2
CASSSQGRGTNEKLFF | TRBV5-4
CASRRATGDNEQFF | TRBV2
CASWDRVNTEAFF | TRBV19
CASSLRAGGPSNEQFF | TRBV7-9
CASSRTFLDTRTNTEAFF | TRBV5-1
CASSYGQASYEQYF | TRBV6-5
CASSPQGANTGELFF | TRBV5-1
CASSEAKDTQYF | TRBV2
CASSPSGFMETQYF | TRBV7-9
CASSETGFAYNEQFF | TRBV7-2
CASSYLAAGEQFF | TRBV9
CASRLAGGKTYEQYF | TRBV5-4
CASSIDLGPQHF | TRBV19
CATTPGQGTGELFF | TRBV28
CASSLVGRSTGELFF | TRBV5-4
CSVAEISYEQYF | TRBV29-1
CASSRGLAVYNEQFF | TRBV7-6
CASSGGQGFATNEKLFF | TRBV9
CASSLTGGPTETQYF | TRBV7-7
CASGFNTGELFF | TRBV12-5
CASSQQGSTNEKLFF | TRBV4-1
CASSYSDRVEDTQYF | TRBV5-5
CASSLTGRKTNEKLFF | TRBV27
CASSGQGGETQYF | TRBV19
CASSFTGTAYEQYF | TRBV5-5
CASYRGDTNTGELFF | TRBV6-5
CASSDRGSYGYTF | TRBV14
CASSPPATRAGTGELFF | TRBV18
CASSQGPEAEAFF | TRBV19